These T cell receptor beta chains were read from a single sample in a study of blood T cell repertoires in COVID-19. Only in-frame clones appear in the TCRdb table, and some are missing; sequencing was by immunoSEQ multiplex PCR. The sample lists 55,000 to 80,000 clones; roughly 90% were seen once. Sequencing input: peripheral blood. Receptors originate from a woman aged 55-69 years with acute or convalescent COVID-19. Each CDR3 is given with its conserved first and last residue. D genes are given only for firm matches. Some rows mark clone size as missing; the rest say once, few, many or name a class of expanded clone.

J: TRBJ1-6; size: NA; length: 14; D: TRBD1; V: TRBV14; CDR3: CASSPTGFSSPLHF; DNA: TGTGCCAGCAGCCCGACAGGGTTTAGTTCACCCCTCCACTTT
J: TRBJ2-5; size: NA; length: 12; D: NA; V: TRBV6-5; CDR3: CASRDPGETQYF; DNA: TGTGCCAGCAGGGACCCGGGGGAGACCCAGTACTTC
J: TRBJ2-5; size: NA; length: 14; D: NA; V: TRBV5-1; CDR3: CASKKGGGGETQYF; DNA: TGCGCCAGCAAAAAGGGGGGGGGCGGAGAGACCCAGTACTTC
J: TRBJ2-1; size: NA; length: 16; D: TRBD2; V: TRBV5-1; CDR3: CASSLSGISSYNEQFF; DNA: TGCGCCAGCAGCCTGAGCGGGATCAGCTCCTACAATGAGCAGTTCTTC
J: TRBJ2-2; size: NA; length: 14; D: NA; V: TRBV10-3; CDR3: CAITGRGASGELFF; DNA: TGTGCCATCACGGGCAGGGGGGCATCCGGGGAGCTGTTTTTT
J: TRBJ2-2; size: NA; length: 15; D: NA; V: TRBV9; CDR3: CASSVSSGNTGELFF; DNA: TGTGCCAGCAGCGTTTCCAGCGGGAACACCGGGGAGCTGTTTTTT
J: TRBJ2-3; size: NA; length: 16; D: TRBD2; V: TRBV5-4; CDR3: CASSGVGAGEADTQYF; DNA: TGTGCCAGCAGCGGGGTTGGAGCGGGAGAAGCAGATACGCAGTATTTT
J: TRBJ2-2; size: NA; length: 16; D: TRBD2; V: TRBV5-6; CDR3: CASSLVAGGFTGELFF; DNA: TGTGCCAGCAGCTTGGTAGCGGGGGGGTTCACCGGGGAGCTGTTTTTT
J: TRBJ1-5; size: few; length: 16; D: TRBD1; V: TRBV2; CDR3: CASRSHRGPGNQPQHF; DNA: TGTGCCAGCAGGTCCCACAGGGGGCCGGGCAATCAGCCCCAGCATTTT
J: TRBJ1-2; size: NA; length: 17; D: NA; V: TRBV5-1; CDR3: CASSLDHRIIGNYGYTF; DNA: TGCGCCAGCAGCTTGGACCACAGGATAATTGGGAACTATGGCTACACCTTC
J: TRBJ1-4; size: NA; length: 13; D: TRBD1; V: TRBV5-1; CDR3: CASSSSGGEKLFF; DNA: TGCGCCAGCAGCTCCTCAGGGGGCGAAAAACTGTTTTTT
J: TRBJ1-5; size: few; length: 15; D: NA; V: TRBV6-6; CDR3: CASSYASLVSQPQHF; DNA: TGTGCCAGCAGTTACGCAAGCCTAGTAAGTCAGCCCCAGCATTTT
J: TRBJ1-6; size: NA; length: 17; D: NA; V: TRBV5-6; CDR3: CASSSYRGAPGGSPLHF; DNA: TGTGCCAGCAGCTCTTATCGGGGGGCCCCGGGTGGTTCACCCCTCCACTTT
J: TRBJ1-5; size: NA; length: 15; D: NA; V: TRBV4-1; CDR3: CASSPTVLGNQPQHF; DNA: TGCGCCAGCAGCCCGACAGTTTTGGGCAATCAGCCCCAGCATTTT
J: TRBJ1-2; size: NA; length: 14; D: NA; V: TRBV5-6; CDR3: CASSLGPEGYGYTF; DNA: TGTGCCAGCAGCTTGGGTCCGGAGGGTTATGGCTACACCTTC
J: TRBJ1-1; size: few; length: 14; D: NA; V: TRBV25-1; CDR3: CASSEYAGLAEAFF; DNA: TGTGCCAGCAGTGAATACGCAGGGCTAGCTGAAGCTTTCTTT
J: TRBJ2-5; size: NA; length: 12; D: TRBD2; V: TRBV7-9; CDR3: CASSHAGGSQYF; DNA: TGTGCCAGCAGCCACGCCGGGGGGTCCCAGTACTTC
J: TRBJ2-1; size: NA; length: 12; D: NA; V: TRBV9; CDR3: CASSVESGEQFF; DNA: TGTGCCAGCAGCGTAGAATCCGGGGAGCAGTTCTTC
J: TRBJ1-2; size: NA; length: 12; D: NA; V: TRBV12-3/TRBV12-4; CDR3: CASSLAQYSYTF; DNA: TGTGCCAGCAGCCTAGCCCAGTACAGCTACACCTTC
J: TRBJ2-1; size: NA; length: 12; D: TRBD1; V: TRBV27; CDR3: CASSFDRAEQFF; DNA: TGTGCCAGCAGTTTTGACAGGGCCGAGCAGTTCTTC
J: TRBJ1-5; size: NA; length: 13; D: NA; V: TRBV19; CDR3: CASSSGVNQPQHF; DNA: TGTGCCAGTAGTTCCGGGGTCAATCAGCCCCAGCATTTT
J: TRBJ2-5; size: NA; length: 15; D: NA; V: TRBV5-1; CDR3: CASRESGPRRETQYF; DNA: TGCGCCAGCAGGGAATCCGGGCCAAGGAGGGAGACCCAGTACTTC
J: TRBJ2-3; size: NA; length: 15; D: NA; V: TRBV21-1; CDR3: CASSKGAPGQGSQYF; DNA: TGTGCCAGCAGCAAAGGGGCTCCGGGACAGGGGTCGCAGTATTTT
J: TRBJ1-1; size: once; length: 13; D: TRBD1; V: TRBV11-2; CDR3: CASSARGRTEAFF; DNA: TGTGCCAGCAGCGCCAGGGGGAGAACTGAAGCTTTCTTT
J: TRBJ2-3; size: once; length: 15; D: TRBD1; V: TRBV5-1; CDR3: CASSLAGGGTDTQYF; DNA: TGCGCCAGCAGCTTGGCAGGGGGCGGCACAGATACGCAGTATTTT
J: TRBJ1-2; size: few; length: 12; D: TRBD1; V: TRBV27; CDR3: CASSTGGKGYTF; DNA: TGTGCCAGCAGCACAGGGGGCAAGGGCTACACCTTC
J: TRBJ2-3; size: NA; length: 12; D: NA; V: TRBV6-2/TRBV6-3; CDR3: CASSYSRDTQYF; DNA: TGTGCCAGCAGTTACTCCCGAGATACGCAGTATTTT
J: TRBJ2-3; size: NA; length: 15; D: TRBD1; V: TRBV19; CDR3: CASTAPGQGAYTQYF; DNA: TGTGCCAGTACCGCGCCGGGACAGGGGGCCTATACGCAGTATTTT
J: TRBJ1-2; size: NA; length: 12; D: NA; V: TRBV30; CDR3: CAWSVRGRGYTF; DNA: TGTGCCTGGAGTGTAAGAGGGAGGGGCTACACCTTC
J: TRBJ1-6; size: NA; length: 15; D: TRBD1; V: TRBV7-2; CDR3: CASSLETGGNSPLHF; DNA: TGTGCCAGCAGCTTAGAGACAGGGGGTAATTCACCCCTCCACTTT
J: TRBJ1-4; size: NA; length: 14; D: TRBD1; V: TRBV6-5; CDR3: CASGRTGTNEKLFF; DNA: TGTGCCAGCGGAAGGACAGGGACTAATGAAAAACTGTTTTTT
J: TRBJ1-4; size: NA; length: 15; D: NA; V: TRBV11-2; CDR3: CASSSYSATNEKLFF; DNA: TGTGCCAGCAGCTCTTACAGTGCAACTAATGAAAAACTGTTTTTT